A single sample gave rise to the 26 T cell receptor beta chains below, sequenced in a study of pediatric ulcerative colitis. The table came from immunoSEQ multiplex PCR; TCRdb's copy has only in-frame clones and leaves some out. The table includes tens of thousands of clones, approximately 87% detected once. Sequencing input: blood. The receptors were sampled from a boy aged 5-17 years who was a control in a study of pediatric ulcerative colitis.

The chain has TRBV5-1 and TRBJ2-1; 13 bases map to TRBD2. J was trimmed by 3 bases and V by 4 bases; bases with no gene match: 4. CDR3 length: 16 amino acids. Germline CDR1 reads SGHRS; CDR2 reads YFSETQ. The CDR3 protein is CASSPGLAGFYNEQFF. DNA for the CDR3: TGCGCCAGCAGCCCGGGACTAGCGGGATTCTACAATGAGCAGTTCTTC.

This clone was detected once. This sequence joins TRBV15 and TRBJ2-1; 8 bases match TRBD2. The CDR3 extends over 19 amino acids. J gave up 10 bases and V 0 bases, and 20 bases lay outside the gene matches. Germline V gene lookup returns CDR1 LNHNV and CDR2 YYDKDF (reference sequence). CDR3 loop: CATSRDTVGELAETREQFF. The CDR3 DNA reads TGTGCCACCAGCAGAGATACGGTAGGGGAACTAGCGGAGACGCGCGAGCAGTTCTTC.

The chain couples TRBV7-9 to TRBJ2-1; the D is unclear. Per the germline V gene, CDR1 is SEHNR and CDR2 is FQNEAQ (reference sequence). CDR3 size: 10 residues. Between the trimmed V and J ends, which lost 5 bases and 6 bases, there was a span of 2 bases. The CDR3 protein is CASSINEQFF. The DNA for the CDR3 is TGTGCCAGCAGCATCAATGAGCAGTTCTTC.

This chain links TRBV10-3 with TRBJ1-4; D is perhaps TRBD1 (5 bases). This CDR3 has 13 amino acids. Germline CDR1 ENHRY, CDR2 SYGVKD. V was trimmed by 8 bases and J by 8 bases, leaving 15 bases between them. Here the CDR3 DNA reads TGTGCCATCTCTCAGGCCTGGGGGGAAAAACTGTTTTTT. It yields the protein CAISQAWGEKLFF.

This chain links TRBV15 with TRBJ1-4; D is possibly TRBD1 (5 bases). V was pared by 1 base and J by 7 bases, with 13 bases between. This CDR3 has 15 residues. Germline CDR1 is LNHNV and CDR2 is YYDKDF (reference sequence). CDR3 nucleotide sequence: TGTGCCACCAGCAGAGGGCATCCAGGGCCTGAAAAACTGTTTTTT. Protein product: CATSRGHPGPEKLFF.

The chain links TRBV15 to TRBJ1-4, with D unresolved. The germline CDR1 and CDR2 sequences are LNHNV and YYDKDF (reference sequence). The CDR3 covers 15 residues. The V end lost 5 bases, the J end lost 8 bases, and 18 bases lay between the germline ends. CDR3 nucleotides: TGTGCCACCAGCCCGGTTTTCCGGGGAGAAGAAAAACTGTTTTTT. It is translated as CATSPVFRGEEKLFF.

The chain uses TRBV19 and TRBJ1-5; 9 bases map to TRBD1. CDR1 LNHDA and CDR2 SQIVND come from the germline V gene (reference sequence). The CDR3 is 13 residues long. J was trimmed by 4 bases and V by 8 bases; bases with no gene match: 3. CDR3: CASSGTGNQPQHF. Written as DNA, the CDR3 is TGTGCCAGTTCCGGGACAGGGAATCAGCCCCAGCATTTT.

The gene calls are TRBV19 and TRBJ2-6; D possibly matches TRBD1 or TRBD2 (5 bases each). Germline values: CDR1 LNHDA, CDR2 SQIVND (reference sequence). Trimming stripped 4 bases from V and 0 bases from J, with 13 bases between. CDR3 length equals 17 residues. CDR3 bases: TGTGCCAGTAGTAGGCCAGGGACGTTCTCTGGGGCCAACGTCCTGACTTTC. This translates into CASSRPGTFSGANVLTF.

The rearrangement uses TRBV7-6 and TRBJ1-1; D ambiguous. V shed 3 bases and J shed 1 base, with 9 bases lying between them. CDR1 is SGHVS, CDR2 FNYEAQ, per germline. CDR3 length: 14 amino acids. The CDR3 loop reads CASSLGGANTEAFF. DNA for the CDR3: TGTGCCAGCAGCTTGGGCGGAGCGAACACTGAAGCTTTCTTT.

This clone was counted a single time. The chain recombines TRBV19 with TRBJ2-7, with 9 bases that match TRBD1. V shed 1 base and J 2 bases; nucleotides not matched to a gene: 3. The CDR3 runs 15 residues. Germline assignment: CDR1 LNHDA and CDR2 SQIVND (reference sequence). This CDR3 is CASSIAGTGTYEQYF. In nucleotides, the CDR3 is TGTGCCAGTAGTATAGCGGGGACAGGGACCTACGAGCAGTACTTC.

V is TRBV19 and J is TRBJ2-1; no firm D call. CDR1 is LNHDA and CDR2 is SQIVND in the germline V gene (reference sequence). The V gene lost 3 bases and the J gene lost 10 bases, with 10 bases spanning the gap. The CDR3 consists of 12 residues. In nucleotides, the CDR3 is TGTGCCAGTAGTATCACCTTCGGGGAGCAGTTCTTC. It yields the protein CASSITFGEQFF.

CDR3 coding DNA: TGTGCCAGCAGCCAAGATAGGGGCCCGAGCTATGAGCAGTACTTC. This encodes CASSQDRGPSYEQYF. The chain joins TRBV14 to TRBJ2-7, with TRBD1 as a possible D gene (5 bases). Trimming pared 0 bases from V and 7 bases from J, leaving 16 bases between. There are 15 residues in the CDR3. Germline-derived CDR1 and CDR2 are SGHDN and FVKESK.

This chain connects TRBV28 to TRBJ2-7, with a tentative D call TRBD1 (6 bases). CDR1 MDHEN and CDR2 SYDVKM come from the germline V gene. The CDR3 has 14 amino acids. V was shortened by 4 bases and J by 3 bases, with 13 bases between the two germline ends. The CDR3 DNA is TGTGCCAGCAGTTACGGACAGTTCTACTACGAGCAGTACTTC. Its protein product is CASSYGQFYYEQYF.

The chain recombines TRBV9 with TRBJ1-6, with no clear D. CDR3 size: 16 residues. The ends were cut back, 2 bases at V and 8 bases at J, with 17 bases in the middle. Germline V gene sequence: CDR1 SGDLS, CDR2 YYNGEE. The CDR3 here is CASSVSAGSYYSPLHF. The CDR3 DNA reads TGTGCCAGCAGCGTTTCAGCGGGCAGTTATTATTCACCCCTCCACTTT.

The V call is TRBV7-2, the J call TRBJ1-1; tentatively, D is TRBD1 (6 bases). The CDR3 is 13 residues long. CDR1 and CDR2 from the germline V gene are SGHTA and FQGNSA. V was trimmed by 6 bases and J by 11 bases, leaving 19 bases between them. The CDR3 DNA reads TGTGCCAGCAGAGCTCCGTACAGGGTAGGGGCTTTCTTT. It translates to CASRAPYRVGAFF.

The chain joins TRBV7-2 to TRBJ2-2; D not resolved. Deletions cut 10 bases from V and 5 bases from J, with 17 bases between. Germline V CDR1 and CDR2: SGHTA, FQGNSA. The CDR3 is 14 amino acids. This CDR3 is CATQTRLGTGELFF. CDR3 DNA: TGTGCCACCCAGACGCGCTTGGGTACCGGGGAGCTGTTTTTT.

V and J are TRBV7-3 and TRBJ2-1; 9 bases line up with TRBD2. V lost 5 bases, J lost 8 bases, and 16 bases stayed unmatched. The CDR3 totals 17 residues. The germline gives CDR1 SGHTA, CDR2 FQGTGA. The CDR3 is CASSDLAGTSPPHEQFF. CDR3 bases: TGTGCCAGCAGCGATCTCGCCGGGACTAGCCCCCCCCATGAGCAGTTCTTC. Combining the CDR3 with reference TRBV7-3 and TRBJ2-1 gives the whole variable domain GAGVSQTPSNKVTEKGKYVELRCDPISGHTALYWYRQSLGQGPEFLIYFQGTGAADDSGLPNDRFFAVRPEGSVSTLKIQRTERGDSAVYLCASSDLAGTSPPHEQFFGPGTRLTVL.

The rearrangement joins TRBV28 to TRBJ1-1; TRBD1 is a possible D gene (5 bases). From germline, CDR1 is MDHEN and CDR2 SYDVKM. The CDR3 extends over 11 amino acids. Trimming cost V 6 bases and J 8 bases, with 10 bases left between them. The chain's CDR3 is CASRPQGEAFF. As DNA, the CDR3 is TGTGCCAGCAGACCTCAGGGCGAAGCTTTCTTT.

The gene calls are TRBV7-8 and TRBJ2-5; D gene unclear. The DNA end lines up better with TRBJ2-7; the J call may be wrong. Germline CDR1 reads SGHVS; CDR2 reads FQNEAQ. The CDR3 has 14 residues. Written as DNA, the CDR3 is TGTGCCAGCAGCTTAGCAACAGCGTTCTACGAGCAGTACTTC. Protein: CASSLATAFYEQYF.

This clone has only one observation. The V call is TRBV11-2, the J call TRBJ2-7, with 9 bases fitting TRBD2. Germline loops: CDR1 SGHAT, CDR2 FQNNGV. CDR3 length: 17 amino acids. V trimming: 5 bases; J trimming: 2 bases; junction bases outside the gene matches: 13. The CDR3 DNA is TGTGCCAGCAGCCCTCGGCGCGGGGGGGTTAAACCCTACGAGCAGTACTTC. It translates to CASSPRRGGVKPYEQYF.

This chain joins TRBV7-6 and TRBJ1-3; 7 bases map to TRBD1. The length of the CDR3 is 17 residues. CDR1 is SGHVS and CDR2 is FNYEAQ in the germline V gene. Unmatched junction bases numbered 10, after V lost 2 bases and J lost 3 bases. The CDR3 DNA reads as TGTGCCAGCAGCTTAAAAGCCGGGACAGATTATGGAAACACCATATATTTT. Translated: CASSLKAGTDYGNTIYF.

The chain uses TRBV28 and TRBJ2-7; weak D call: TRBD2 (5 bases). This CDR3 comprises 15 residues. Germline CDR1 MDHEN, CDR2 SYDVKM. V was pared by 6 bases and J by 3 bases, with 18 bases between. This CDR3 reads CASSGAGMPYYEQYF. CDR3 nucleotide sequence: TGTGCCAGCAGCGGCGCCGGGATGCCGTACTACGAGCAGTACTTC.

V and J are TRBV6-5 and TRBJ1-1; 7 nucleotides align to TRBD1. V gave up 4 bases and J gave up 1 base; unmatched junction bases: 9. This CDR3 contains 16 residues. The germline V gene encodes CDR1 MNHEY and CDR2 SVGAGI. The CDR3 spells CASSFTGVPSNTEAFF. The CDR3 DNA reads TGTGCCAGCAGTTTTACAGGGGTTCCCTCGAACACTGAAGCTTTCTTT.

The chain links TRBV5-1 to TRBJ2-5; 11 bases fit TRBD1. This CDR3 contains 16 residues. Germline loops: CDR1 SGHRS, CDR2 YFSETQ. V trimming: 4 bases; J trimming: 4 bases; junction bases outside the gene matches: 9. The DNA for the CDR3 is TGCGCCAGCAGCCCCCTAGGGACAGGGGGTCCAGAGACCCAGTACTTC. It is translated as CASSPLGTGGPETQYF.

V gene TRBV28 combines with J gene TRBJ2-3; 11 bases line up with TRBD1. Trimming removed 5 bases from V and 7 bases from J; junction bases left unmatched: 11. CDR3 size: 16 residues. Germline V CDR1 and CDR2: MDHEN, SYDVKM. The CDR3 bases are TGTGCCAGCAGTCCAGCTGGACAGGGGGCATCATATACGCAGTATTTT. This encodes CASSPAGQGASYTQYF.

The V call is TRBV7-8, the J call TRBJ2-5; D may correspond to TRBD1 or TRBD2 (5 bases each). Looked up from germline, CDR1 is SGHVS and CDR2 is FQNEAQ. The CDR3 runs to 17 residues. The V end was cut by 6 bases, the J end by 5 bases, with 25 bases between. The CDR3 spells CASRPPAGYARGETQYF. CDR3 in DNA: TGTGCCAGCAGACCCCCGGCAGGTTACGCCCGGGGCGAGACCCAGTACTTC.